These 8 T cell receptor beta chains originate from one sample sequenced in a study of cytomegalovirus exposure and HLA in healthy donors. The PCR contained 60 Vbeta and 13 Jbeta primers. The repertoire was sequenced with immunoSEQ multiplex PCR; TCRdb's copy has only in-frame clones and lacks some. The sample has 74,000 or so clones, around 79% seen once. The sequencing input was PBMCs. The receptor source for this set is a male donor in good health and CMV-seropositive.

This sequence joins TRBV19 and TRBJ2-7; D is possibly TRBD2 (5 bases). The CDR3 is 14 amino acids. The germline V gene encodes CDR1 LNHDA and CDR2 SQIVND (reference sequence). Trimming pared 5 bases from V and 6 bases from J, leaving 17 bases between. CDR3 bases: TGTGCCAGTAGTGGACTCTTAGGTCCCTCCGAGCAGTACTTC. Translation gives CASSGLLGPSEQYF.

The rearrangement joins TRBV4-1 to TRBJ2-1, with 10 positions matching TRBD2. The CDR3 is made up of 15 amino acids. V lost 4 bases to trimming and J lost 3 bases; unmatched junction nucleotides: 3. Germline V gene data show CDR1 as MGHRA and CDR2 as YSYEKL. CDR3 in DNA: TGCGCCAGCAGCCGTACTAGCGGGGTCTACAATGAGCAGTTCTTC. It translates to CASSRTSGVYNEQFF.

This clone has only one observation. The CDR3 spells CASSLSRTYYEQYF. CDR3 DNA: TGTGCCAGCAGCTTAAGCCGGACATACTACGAGCAGTACTTC. The chain carries TRBV7-2 and TRBJ2-7; a possible D gene is TRBD1 (5 bases). The V end lost 2 bases, the J end lost 3 bases, and 11 bases lay between the germline ends. CDR1 is SGHTA, CDR2 FQGNSA, per germline. There are 14 residues in the CDR3.

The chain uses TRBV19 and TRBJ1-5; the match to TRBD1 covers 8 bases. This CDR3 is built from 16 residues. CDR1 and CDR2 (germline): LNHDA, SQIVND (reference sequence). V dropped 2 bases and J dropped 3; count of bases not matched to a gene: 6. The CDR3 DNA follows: TGTGCCAGTAGTATATTTCTGACAGGGGACAATCAGCCCCAGCATTTT. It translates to CASSIFLTGDNQPQHF.

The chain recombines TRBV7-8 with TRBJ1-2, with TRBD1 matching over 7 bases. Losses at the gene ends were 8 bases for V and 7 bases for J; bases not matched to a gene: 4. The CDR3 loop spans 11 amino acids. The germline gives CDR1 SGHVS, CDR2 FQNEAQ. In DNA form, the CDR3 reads TGTGCCAGCTCGGACAGGAGTGGCTACACCTTC. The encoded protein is CASSDRSGYTF.

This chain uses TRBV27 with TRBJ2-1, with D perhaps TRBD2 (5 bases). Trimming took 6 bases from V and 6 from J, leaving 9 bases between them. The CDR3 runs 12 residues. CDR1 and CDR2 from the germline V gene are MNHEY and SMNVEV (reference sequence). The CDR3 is CASSGLSNEQFF. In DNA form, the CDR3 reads TGTGCCAGCAGCGGACTCTCCAATGAGCAGTTCTTC.

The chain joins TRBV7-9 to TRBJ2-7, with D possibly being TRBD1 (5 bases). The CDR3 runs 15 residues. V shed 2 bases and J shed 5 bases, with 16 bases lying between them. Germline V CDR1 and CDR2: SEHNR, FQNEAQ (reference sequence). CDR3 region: CASSLPPRRVDEQYF. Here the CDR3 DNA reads TGTGCCAGCAGCTTACCCCCCCGCAGGGTCGACGAGCAGTACTTC.

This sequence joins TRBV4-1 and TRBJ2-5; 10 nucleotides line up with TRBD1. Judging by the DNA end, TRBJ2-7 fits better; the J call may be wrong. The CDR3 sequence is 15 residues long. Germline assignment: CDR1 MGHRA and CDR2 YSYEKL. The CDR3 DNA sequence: TGCGCCAGCAGCCAAGGTGGGACAGGGGTAGTCGAGCAGTACTTC. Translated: CASSQGGTGVVEQYF.